These 11 T cell receptor beta chains were sequenced from one sample in a study of blood T cell repertoires in COVID-19. Some clones are missing from TCRdb's copy, which holds only in-frame ones; the method was immunoSEQ multiplex PCR. This table has about 140,000 clones, around 80% appearing once. Sequencing was performed on peripheral blood. Source of these receptors: a man aged 60 to 75 with acute or convalescent COVID-19.

This clone was detected only a few times. The V call is TRBV3-1 (or the pseudogene TRBV3-2), the J call TRBJ2-7; a weak D match, TRBD2 (6 bases). Germline V gene lookup returns CDR1 LGHDT and CDR2 YNNKEL (reference sequence). V lost 3 bases, J lost 0 bases, and 9 bases lay in between. The CDR3 covers 14 residues. This chain's CDR3 is CASSQGTYSYEQYF. CDR3 in DNA: TGTGCCAGCAGCCAGGGGACTTACTCCTACGAGCAGTACTTC.

This chain links TRBV28 with TRBJ2-7, with 7 bases that match TRBD2. This CDR3 is built from 15 residues. J lost 3 bases, V lost 3 bases, and 8 bases had no gene match. CDR1 and CDR2 (germline): MDHEN, SYDVKM. CDR3 sequence reads: CASSLGGAGNYEQYF. The DNA for the CDR3 is TGTGCCAGCAGTTTGGGGGGAGCGGGGAACTACGAGCAGTACTTC.

This clone was recorded many times. This chain links TRBV27 with TRBJ1-3, with D uncertain. Trimming took 3 bases from V and 0 from J, leaving 9 bases between them. Germline lookup yields CDR1 MNHEY and CDR2 SMNVEV (reference sequence). The CDR3 contains 15 residues. The CDR3 here is CASSFSPSSGNTIYF. DNA of the CDR3: TGTGCCAGCAGTTTTAGCCCCAGCTCTGGAAACACCATATATTTT.

V is TRBV5-6 and J is TRBJ2-1; no definite D call. The length of the CDR3 is 16 residues. Deletions cut 1 base from V and 7 bases from J, with 18 bases between. Germline lookup yields CDR1 SGHDT and CDR2 YYEEEE. As DNA, the CDR3 is TGTGCCAGCAGCTTGCCCCTTCTCCCGCCCAGGAATGAGCAGTTCTTC. Amino acids: CASSLPLLPPRNEQFF.

The CDR3 region has the DNA TGTGCCATCAGTGAGTCGAACGTGGTCAGGGCCAATTCACCCCTCCACTTT. Translation gives CAISESNVVRANSPLHF. The chain recombines TRBV10-3 with TRBJ1-6, with TRBD1 as a possible D gene (5 bases). Germline CDR1 and CDR2: ENHRY and SYGVKD. The CDR3 consists of 17 residues. Trimming cost V 0 bases and J 7 bases, with 16 bases left between them.

The V and J genes are TRBV9 and TRBJ1-6; 7 nucleotides line up with TRBD1. V shed 3 bases and J 10 bases; nucleotides not matched to a gene: 7. CDR1 is SGDLS, CDR2 YYNGEE, per germline. The CDR3 is made up of 14 amino acids. CDR3 sequence: CASSAGTVNSPLHF. The CDR3 DNA follows: TGTGCCAGCAGCGCCGGGACAGTAAACTCACCCCTCCACTTT.

The rearrangement links TRBV7-2 to TRBJ1-2; 7 bases map to TRBD1. V gave up 2 bases and J gave up 7 bases; unmatched junction bases: 7. The CDR3 loop spans 14 amino acids. Germline CDR1 and CDR2: SGHTA and FQGNSA. Here the CDR3 reads CASSLQGQETGYTF. CDR3 DNA sequence: TGTGCCAGCAGCTTACAAGGACAGGAAACTGGCTACACCTTC.

In its sample, this clone was seen once. This chain links TRBV19 with TRBJ1-1; 7 bases map to TRBD1. V lost 5 bases and J lost 0; bases outside the gene matches: 6. The CDR3 length is 15 residues. In germline, CDR1 is LNHDA, CDR2 SQIVND (reference sequence). The CDR3 protein is CASSVQTGMNTEAFF. The DNA of the CDR3 is TGTGCCAGTAGTGTACAGACAGGGATGAACACTGAAGCTTTCTTT.

The chain has TRBV5-1 and TRBJ1-4, with D perhaps matching TRBD1 (5 bases). This CDR3 region has 16 residues. Germline CDR1 SGHRS, CDR2 YFSETQ. V was trimmed by 1 base and J by 2 bases, leaving 12 bases between them. The CDR3 loop reads CASSLSPSGTNEKLFF. The CDR3 region has the DNA TGCGCCAGCAGCTTGTCCCCCTCAGGGACTAATGAAAAACTGTTTTTT.

The chain joins TRBV5-1 to TRBJ2-3; the match to TRBD2 covers 8 bases. There are 15 residues in the CDR3. After removal of 4 bases from V and 2 bases from J, the junction contained 6 bases not matched to a gene. CDR1 is SGHRS, CDR2 YFSETQ, per germline. In nucleotides, the CDR3 is TGCGCCAGCAGCCCCCGGACTAGCACCACAGATACGCAGTATTTT. Translation gives CASSPRTSTTDTQYF. The variable domain in full, completed from reference TRBV5-1 and TRBJ2-3, reads KAGVTQTPRYLIKTRGQQVTLSCSPISGHRSVSWYQQTPGQGLQFLFEYFSETQRNKGNFPGRFSGRQFSNSRSEMNVSTLELGDSALYLCASSPRTSTTDTQYFGPGTRLTVL.

There are a few counts of this clone. The chain employs TRBV15 and TRBJ1-2; D unclear. The CDR3 is 15 residues long. The germline gives CDR1 LNHNV, CDR2 YYDKDF (reference sequence). Trimming cost V 1 base and J 0 bases, with 9 bases left between them. DNA for the CDR3: TGTGCCACCAGCAGAGTTACGGTAGCTAACTATGGCTACACCTTC. Its protein is CATSRVTVANYGYTF.